This TCR beta chain is drawn from a study of OX40 agonist ivuxolimab in advanced cancers. Study context: Recorded diagnoses for dose-escalation patients were hepatocellular carcinoma, melanoma, renal cell or head and neck cancer.

Findings and limits, study-wide: CD4+ and CD8+ T cells in blood underwent clonal expansion by week 6 at 0.1 to 3.0 mg/kg. Expanded clones tended on average to be more numerous among CD8+ T cells than CD4+.

This clone was observed once. The antigen is not known. Libraries were prepared by immunoSEQ multiplex PCR; TCRdb keeps only in-frame clonotypes and omits some of them. The profile shows about 98,000 clones, roughly 85% of them singletons. CDR1 and CDR2 (germline): SGHAT, FQNNGV. CDR3 size: 15 residues. V dropped 4 bases and J dropped 3 bases, with 15 bases sitting between them. Blood was sampled at baseline, cycle 4 day 1, and cycle 7 day 1. The chain links TRBV11-2 to TRBJ2-5, with D tentatively TRBD1 or TRBD2 (5 bases each). This clonotype originated in an adult with an advanced solid tumor such as melanoma, head and neck, liver or kidney cancer. Sequenced material: CD4+ or CD8+ T cells sorted from blood, taken in a trial of the OX40 agonist ivuxolimab. CDR3 protein: CASSSGPWAEETQYF. The DNA of the CDR3 is TGTGCCAGCAGCTCGGGACCGTGGGCCGAAGAGACCCAGTACTTC.